This TCR beta chain was identified during a study of CD8 T cells in ankylosing spondylitis. The CDR3 extends over 13 amino acids. Trimming left V 5 bases short and J 5 bases short, with 15 bases between. From germline, CDR1 is DFQATT and CDR2 SNEGSKA (reference sequence). Via MiXCR, TCRdb re-called the 5' RACE reads, giving one row per CDR3 protein. The sample yields 240,000 or so distinct CDR3 sequences, roughly 8.6% seen once. This clonotype was observed many times. This chain joins TRBV20-1 and TRBJ1-2; perhaps TRBD1 as D (5 bases). Sequenced: blood, either unsorted or a sorted T cell fraction (not recorded which). This receptor was identified in a male donor with ankylosing spondylitis or in good health (not recorded which). The CDR3 loop is CSAPQGGTYGYTF. DNA of the CDR3: TGCAGTGCTCCTCAGGGAGGGACTTATGGCTACACCTTC.